This T cell receptor beta chain was observed in a study of shared clonotypes between healthy human individuals. This CDR3 has 14 residues. Germline CDR1 reads SEHNR; CDR2 reads FQNEAQ (reference sequence). Source study methods: With immunoSEQ giving junction-only sequences and no quality scores, filtering differed. The protocol was immunoSEQ multiplex PCR, while the TCRdb copy is restricted to in-frame clones and leaves out a portion. V, J and clone size are those of that table, while D and trimming were read from the DNA. The profile shows about 2,200,000 clones, 90% to 95% of them singletons. The naive CD8 subset, CD45RO-negative cells positively selected for CCR7, excluded terminally differentiated effector memory CD45RA+ cells.

The sample consisted of naive CD8+ T cells from PBMCs. The TCR comes from a man between 18 and 35 years old in good health. Some clones in this sample may be carry-over from other donors' samples. This chain connects TRBV7-9 to TRBJ2-5; D possibly matches TRBD1 or TRBD2 (6 bases each). Near its end, the DNA agrees better with TRBJ2-7, so the J call may be wrong. As DNA, the CDR3 is TGTGCCAGCAGGGGGGGCAGGAACTCCTACGAGCAGTACTTC. Residues: CASRGGRNSYEQYF.